The 17 T cell receptor beta chains given below trace back to one sample, sequenced in a study of T-cell memory formation after mild COVID-19. MiXCR, applied by TCRdb to the 5' RACE reads, yields one record per CDR3 protein. In the table there are 380,000 or so distinct CDR3 sequences, around 14% of which are singletons. Sequencing was performed on PBMCs or a T cell subset sorted from them (not recorded which). The source is a man aged 18 to 29 who had mild COVID-19 (a few samples of this study predate the infection). Cell type and time point are not known.

The chain has TRBV15 and TRBJ1-5; 7 bases agree with TRBD1. The length of the CDR3 is 13 residues. V trimming: 5 bases; J trimming: 4 bases; junction bases outside the gene matches: 2. Germline V CDR1 and CDR2: LNHNV, YYDKDF (reference sequence). The CDR3 loop reads CATSVQGNQPQHF. CDR3 in DNA: TGTGCCACCAGCGTACAGGGGAATCAGCCCCAGCATTTT.

This clonotype was found many times. The rearrangement uses TRBV12-3 or TRBV12-4 and TRBJ1-2, with TRBD1 matching over 7 bases. The CDR3 totals 13 residues. J gave up 9 bases and V 6 bases, and 10 bases lay outside the gene matches. CDR3 loop: CASSQDRFFRYTF. CDR3 DNA sequence: TGTGCCAGCAGCCAGGACAGGTTTTTCCGCTACACCTTC.

There are a few counts of this clonotype. The V and J genes are TRBV12-3 or TRBV12-4 and TRBJ2-2; TRBD1 matches 8 bases. With 7 bases clipped from V and 4 bases from J, the junction kept 11 bases outside the gene matches. The CDR3 is 16 residues long. The DNA of the CDR3 is TGTGCCAGCACTTCAAGGACAGGGTTGTTCACCGGGGAGCTGTTTTTT. Its protein is CASTSRTGLFTGELFF.

The gene calls are TRBV12-3 or TRBV12-4 and TRBJ1-1, with 7 bases matching TRBD1. This CDR3 is 13 amino acids long. V shed 5 bases, J shed 4 bases, and the junction held 4 bases outside the gene matches. CDR3 sequence: CASSATGTTEAFF. The CDR3 nucleotides are TGTGCCAGCAGTGCGACAGGGACCACTGAAGCTTTCTTT.

This clonotype showed up just a few times. In DNA, the CDR3 is TGTGCCAGCAAAGGTAGTTTAGGCACAGATACGCAGTATTTT. Its protein is CASKGSLGTDTQYF. This chain joins TRBV12-3 or TRBV12-4 and TRBJ2-3; D is unclear. The CDR3 is 14 residues long. Trimming stripped 7 bases from V and 1 base from J, with 12 bases between.

This clonotype was seen more than once but under ten times. This chain links TRBV18 with TRBJ2-1; D not certain. CDR3 length: 14 residues. CDR1 is KGHSH and CDR2 is LQKENI in the germline V gene. V lost 4 bases and J 6 bases, leaving 13 bases between the germline ends. The CDR3 region is CASSLQVRPNEQFF. The CDR3 DNA reads as TGTGCCAGCTCACTTCAGGTCAGGCCCAATGAGCAGTTCTTC.

The chain couples TRBV3-1 to TRBJ1-1, with 8 bases matching TRBD1. Germline-derived CDR1 and CDR2 are LGHDT and YNNKEL (reference sequence). The CDR3 extends over 15 amino acids. Trimming at V came to 3 bases and at J to 2 bases, leaving 5 bases not matched to a gene. This CDR3 reads CASSQTDRANTEAFF. As DNA, the CDR3 is TGTGCCAGCAGCCAGACGGACAGGGCAAACACTGAAGCTTTCTTT.

The sample holds a few counts of this clonotype. The gene calls are TRBV4-1 and TRBJ1-6; tentatively, D is TRBD1 (6 bases). The CDR3 runs 15 residues. V lost 4 bases, J lost 5 bases, and 12 bases lay in between. The germline CDR1 and CDR2 sequences are MGHRA and YSYEKL. The CDR3 DNA is TGCGCCAGCAGCCGAGGACAGAACAATAATTCACCCCTCCACTTT. Translating it yields CASSRGQNNNSPLHF.

This clonotype was found many times. The chain is built from TRBV20-1 and TRBJ1-5; D remains ambiguous. This CDR3 has 18 amino acids. Germline assignment: CDR1 DFQATT and CDR2 SNEGSKA (reference sequence). V lost 6 bases and J lost 5, with 29 bases in between. CDR3 protein: CSAIGLGSYVELDQPQHF. The CDR3, as DNA: TGCAGTGCAATCGGACTAGGTAGCTATGTTGAGCTTGATCAGCCCCAGCATTTT.

V gene TRBV6-1 combines with J gene TRBJ2-7; the match to TRBD1 covers 12 bases. CDR1 is MNHNS, CDR2 SASEGT, per germline. The CDR3 is made up of 16 amino acids. The junction had 7 bases not matched to a gene; V was cut back by 6 bases and J by 1 base. CDR3 sequence reads: CASRTGTGGLSYEQYF. In DNA form, the CDR3 reads TGTGCCAGCAGGACCGGGACAGGGGGCTTATCCTACGAGCAGTACTTC.

The rearrangement uses TRBV27 and TRBJ2-5, with D maybe TRBD2 (5 bases). The germline CDR1 and CDR2 sequences are MNHEY and SMNVEV (reference sequence). V was trimmed by 4 bases and J by 7 bases, leaving 16 bases between them. The CDR3 loop spans 14 amino acids. In DNA form, the CDR3 reads TGTGCCAGCAGTTCCAAACCGACACGGGGGACCCAGTACTTC. Protein: CASSSKPTRGTQYF.

This clonotype showed up just a few times. The chain joins TRBV5-1 to TRBJ2-1; 8 bases are a match to TRBD1. The ends lost 5 bases at V and 6 bases at J; junction bases unmatched: 16. Germline V gene data show CDR1 as SGHRS and CDR2 as YFSETQ. CDR3 length: 17 residues. The CDR3 here is CASSQPPGQAYINEQFF. The CDR3 DNA sequence: TGCGCCAGCAGTCAGCCCCCGGGACAGGCGTATATCAATGAGCAGTTCTTC.

A few counts support this clonotype. The CDR3 DNA follows: TGCGCCAGCAGCCAAGCGACAGGGGACCACGAGCAGTACTTC. It is translated as CASSQATGDHEQYF. The rearrangement uses TRBV4-3 and TRBJ2-7; TRBD1 matches 8 bases. Germline CDR1 and CDR2: LGHNA and YSLEER. V dropped 1 base and J dropped 5; count of bases not matched to a gene: 4. This CDR3 contains 14 residues.

This clonotype appeared many times. V gene TRBV5-5 combines with J gene TRBJ2-1; weak D call: TRBD1 (5 bases). Germline V gene lookup returns CDR1 SGHKS and CDR2 YYEKEE (reference sequence). Trimming shortened V by 0 bases and J by 0 bases, and 10 bases separated the two germline ends. The CDR3 extends over 16 amino acids. CDR3 sequence reads: CASSLAQGSSYNEQFF. The CDR3, as DNA: TGTGCCAGCAGCTTGGCGCAGGGCAGCTCCTACAATGAGCAGTTCTTC.

The chain combines TRBV7-9 with TRBJ2-7; TRBD1 matches at 9 bases. The germline CDR1 and CDR2 sequences are SEHNR and FQNEAQ (reference sequence). The CDR3 covers 13 residues. The V and J ends lost 5 bases and 5 bases, in that order; junction bases with no gene match: 4. The CDR3 DNA is TGTGCCAGCAGCCGCCGGGACAGGGACGAGCAGTACTTC. Translating gives CASSRRDRDEQYF. The variable domain in full, completed from reference TRBV7-9 and TRBJ2-7, reads DTGVSQNPRHKITKRGQNVTFRCDPISEHNRLYWYRQTLGQGPEFLTYFQNEAQLEKSRLLSDRFSAERPKGSFSTLEIQRTEQGDSAMYLCASSRRDRDEQYFGPGTRLTVT.

V and J are TRBV27 and TRBJ2-5; D might be TRBD2 (6 bases). The length of the CDR3 is 15 residues. Trimming took off 5 bases at V and 2 bases at J, with 15 bases between the two ends. CDR1 and CDR2 from the germline V gene are MNHEY and SMNVEV (reference sequence). DNA for the CDR3: TGTGCCAGCAGTCCCGGGGACGGGGGACAAGAGACCCAGTACTTC. Translating it yields CASSPGDGGQETQYF.

The chain is built from TRBV6-5 and TRBJ1-1, with 9 nucleotides matching TRBD1. The CDR3 is 13 residues long. CDR1 and CDR2 from the germline V gene are MNHEY and SVGAGI. The J segment lost 8 bases and the V segment lost 1 base, leaving 2 bases of the junction unmatched. CDR3 region: CASSYYRGREAFF. CDR3 nucleotide sequence: TGTGCCAGCAGTTACTACAGGGGGCGGGAAGCTTTCTTT.